Presented here are 3 T cell receptor beta chains from one specimen sequenced in a study of blood T cell repertoires in COVID-19. Clones were read by immunoSEQ multiplex PCR, and TCRdb kept only the in-frame ones, dropping some. Of about 180,000 clones in the sample, about 87% were seen once. The sample comprised peripheral blood. The receptor set was obtained from a man aged 60-69 years with COVID-19, enrolled during active disease.

This chain uses TRBV28 with TRBJ1-2; D call uncertain. Trimming removed 2 bases at V and 8 bases at J, with 9 bases between. Germline CDR1 is MDHEN and CDR2 is SYDVKM. The CDR3 has 12 residues. The CDR3 bases are TGTGCCAGCAGTTTACAATCGCGCGGCTACACCTTC. This codes for CASSLQSRGYTF.

V gene TRBV29-1 combines with J gene TRBJ2-3, with D possibly matching TRBD2 (6 bases). Germline V lookup: CDR1 SQVTM, CDR2 ANQGSEA. The CDR3 has 14 residues. V was pared by 4 bases and J by 0 bases, with 11 bases between. CDR3 sequence (DNA): TGCAGCGTTGGTGCGGGGTTAAGCACAGATACGCAGTATTTT. This sequence encodes CSVGAGLSTDTQYF.

The chain employs TRBV5-1 and TRBJ1-3, with 9 bases identical to TRBD1. V lost 5 bases and J lost 3; bases outside the gene matches: 3. The CDR3 is 14 amino acids. Germline V gene data show CDR1 as SGHRS and CDR2 as YFSETQ. The CDR3 reads CASSRDRDGNTIYF. CDR3 bases: TGCGCCAGCAGTCGGGACAGGGATGGAAACACCATATATTTT.